These T cell receptor beta chains were read from a single sample in a study of T cells after yellow fever vaccination. From the 5' RACE reads, TCRdb called clonotypes with MiXCR, one entry per CDR3 protein. Of some 150,000 distinct CDR3 sequences in the sample, 6.6% were seen once. The starting material was CD4+ T cells sorted from PBMCs, obtained 10 days after the yellow fever booster vaccination. These receptors were taken from a young man who received the YFV17D yellow fever vaccine. CDR3s include the opening cysteine and the closing phenylalanine or tryptophan. D genes are given only for firm matches. The size entry is marked missing in some rows and otherwise reads once, few, many or a size class.

D gene	V gene	J gene	clone size	CDR3 DNA	CDR3 protein
TRBD1	TRBV7-3	TRBJ1-1	many	TGTGCCCCCCGGGACAGGCGGGGTGACACTGAAGCTTTCTTT	CAPRDRRGDTEAFF
NA	TRBV9	TRBJ2-7	many	TGTGCCAGCAGCGTAGCGGGATCCTACGAGCAGTACTTC	CASSVAGSYEQYF
NA	TRBV2	TRBJ1-2	few	TGTGCCAGCATCCCTGAAGGTGGAGGCTACACCTTC	CASIPEGGGYTF
NA	TRBV7-2	TRBJ2-2	many	TGTGCCAGCAGCTTAGTCGGGAACACCGGGGAGCTGTTTTTT	CASSLVGNTGELFF
NA	TRBV7-2	TRBJ1-1	many	TGTGCCAGCAGCTTATGGGGGGATGTGAACACTGAAGCTTTCTTT	CASSLWGDVNTEAFF
TRBD2	TRBV19	TRBJ2-3	few	TGTGCCAGTAGTACCGGACTAGCGACTAGCACAGATACGCAGTATTTT	CASSTGLATSTDTQYF
TRBD2	TRBV29-1	TRBJ2-3	many	TGCAGCGTGAAAAACCGCGGGACTAGCGGCACAGATACGCAGTATTTT	CSVKNRGTSGTDTQYF
NA	TRBV5-6	TRBJ1-1	many	TGTGCCAGCAGCTTCGGACACACTGAAGCTTTCTTT	CASSFGHTEAFF
TRBD2	TRBV6-5	TRBJ2-1	many	TGTGCCAGCAGTTACTCAGCTAGCGGTGTGGACCGGTTCTTC	CASSYSASGVDRFF
TRBD2	TRBV7-2	TRBJ2-5	NA	TGTGCCAGCTTGCCCGGACTAGAGGAGACCCAGTACTTC	CASLPGLEETQYF
NA	TRBV5-1	TRBJ1-3	many	TGCGCCAGCAGCTGGGCGCCAGAGTCTGGAAACACCATATATTTT	CASSWAPESGNTIYF
NA	TRBV7-2	TRBJ1-5	NA	TGTGCCAGCAGATCGGGGGAGCAGCCCCAGCATTTT	CASRSGEQPQHF
NA	TRBV5-1	TRBJ2-1	many	TGCGCCAGCAAGGAGGGAGAAAACAATGAGCAGTTCTTC	CASKEGENNEQFF
NA	TRBV5-1	TRBJ2-3	NA	TGCGCCAGCAGTTCACTAGCATTTGGGGGCGATACGCAGTATTTT	CASSSLAFGGDTQYF
NA	TRBV4-2	TRBJ2-1	NA	TGTGCCAGCTCGAAATACAATGAGCAGTTCTTC	CASSKYNEQFF
NA	TRBV7-8	TRBJ1-1	many	TGTGCCAGCAGCCCAGACAGAATGAACACTGAAGCTTTCTTT	CASSPDRMNTEAFF
TRBD2	TRBV7-2	TRBJ2-7	NA	TGTGCCAGCAGCTTCCGGGCGGGAGGCTACGAGCAGTACTTC	CASSFRAGGYEQYF
NA	TRBV4-2	TRBJ1-2	NA	TGTGCCAGCAGCCCCGGGCCCAACTACGGCTACACCTTC	CASSPGPNYGYTF
TRBD2	TRBV10-3	TRBJ2-5	many	TGTGCCATCAGTGTCTCTAGCGGGAGCGGGGAGACCCAGTACTTC	CAISVSSGSGETQYF
NA	TRBV2	TRBJ1-5	NA	TGTGCCAGCAGTGGAGGTGGAGGGGTCAATCAGCCCCAGCATTTT	CASSGGGGVNQPQHF
NA	TRBV12-3/TRBV12-4	TRBJ1-1	many	TGTGCCAGCACCAACCAACTGGCCGCTGAAGCTTTCTTT	CASTNQLAAEAFF
TRBD2	TRBV20-1	TRBJ2-7	many	TGCAGTGCAGACTCTAGCGGCTACGAGCAGTACTTC	CSADSSGYEQYF
NA	TRBV29-1	TRBJ1-3	few	TGCAGCGTTGAGGGTATCGATCGAAACACCATATATTTT	CSVEGIDRNTIYF
NA	TRBV11-3	TRBJ1-1	NA	TGTGCCAGCAGCGTAGACAGTACAACTGAAGCTTTCTTT	CASSVDSTTEAFF
TRBD1	TRBV5-1	TRBJ1-4	many	TGCGCCAGCAGCTTGTTCGGGACAGGGGGGAATGAAAAACTGTTTTTT	CASSLFGTGGNEKLFF
TRBD2	TRBV10-3	TRBJ2-1	many	TGTGCCATCAGTGAGTCCGGATTAGCTAGCGGGTCCTACAATGAGCAGTTCTTC	CAISESGLASGSYNEQFF
TRBD1	TRBV14	TRBJ2-3	NA	TGTGCCAGCAGCCAATTATCGGGACAGTACACAGATACGCAGTATTTT	CASSQLSGQYTDTQYF
NA	TRBV7-2	TRBJ2-5	NA	TGTGCCAGCAGCTTAGGGGGTATAGCCCGGGAGACCCAGTACTTC	CASSLGGIARETQYF
NA	TRBV27	TRBJ2-7	many	TGTGCCAGCAGTTTCGCGGGCCACTCCTACGAGCAGTACTTC	CASSFAGHSYEQYF
NA	TRBV11-2	TRBJ2-3	many	TGTGCCAGCAGCTTAGACGACACAAATACGCAGTATTTT	CASSLDDTNTQYF
NA	TRBV5-1	TRBJ2-2	NA	TGCGCCAGCAGCCCTCAGGGCGCGAACACCGGGGAGCTGTTTTTT	CASSPQGANTGELFF
TRBD2	TRBV9	TRBJ2-2	many	TGTGCCAGCAGCACGGTTACTAGCGTAGCGAACACCGGGGAGCTGTTTTTT	CASSTVTSVANTGELFF
TRBD2	TRBV10-1	TRBJ2-7	few	TGCGCCAGCAGTGAGTCGCGGGGGGCGGGTGAGCAGTACTTC	CASSESRGAGEQYF
TRBD2	TRBV19	TRBJ2-1	many	TGTGCCAGTAGTATACCACTAGCGGGAGCCGATGAGCAGTTCTTC	CASSIPLAGADEQFF
NA	TRBV5-1	TRBJ2-1	NA	TGCGCCAGCAGCTTGGCCAACCGCTTTAATGAGCAGTTCTTC	CASSLANRFNEQFF